This is a list of T cell receptor beta chains from one sample in a study of T cell responses to AZD1222 COVID-19 vaccine. Sequencing was performed with immunoSEQ multiplex PCR; in TCRdb, only in-frame clones are kept and a portion is missing. The table lists under 200,000 clones, around nine tenths of them singletons, with less than 4.5% in the top ten. Source: peripheral blood, taken 28 days after the second dose of the MenACWY control vaccine. The receptors stem from an adult who received the MenACWY meningococcal vaccine as a control. Each CDR3 is given with its conserved first and last residue. The order of the fields is V gene, clone size, D gene, J gene, CDR3 DNA, CDR3 protein. A D gene is named only where the DNA matches it firmly. Some rows mark clone size as missing; the rest say once, few, many or name a class of expanded clone.

>TRBV27|NA|TRBD1|TRBJ1-2
TGTGCCAGCAGTCGGGACAGGGGATACTATGGCTACACCTTC
CASSRDRGYYGYTF
>TRBV10-3|NA|NA|TRBJ1-3
TGTGCCATCAGCGACAACCGGGACGGCCTTCGAAACACCATATATTTT
CAISDNRDGLRNTIYF
>TRBV28|NA|NA|TRBJ1-2
TGTGCCAGCAGTTTAACAGGGCTGGGGGACTATGGCTACACCTTC
CASSLTGLGDYGYTF
>TRBV20-1|NA|NA|TRBJ1-2
TGCAGTGCTAGTCAGGGGACGGCTAACTATGGCTACACCTTC
CSASQGTANYGYTF
>TRBV24-1|NA|NA|TRBJ2-3
TGTGCCACCAGTGACCCCTCACCGGGAAGGGATGTAGATACGCAGTATTTT
CATSDPSPGRDVDTQYF
>TRBV24-1|NA|TRBD2|TRBJ2-7
TGTGCCACCAGTGATTCGGGACTAGCGGGCTACGAGCAGTACTTC
CATSDSGLAGYEQYF
>TRBV10-2|NA|TRBD2|TRBJ2-7
TGCGCCAGCACCTCCCCGCTAGCGGGGACCTACGAGCAGTACTTC
CASTSPLAGTYEQYF
>TRBV11-3|NA|NA|TRBJ1-1
TGTGCCAGCAGCTTAGGTGGGACTGTTCGTACTGAAGCTTTCTTT
CASSLGGTVRTEAFF
>TRBV7-3|NA|NA|TRBJ1-1
TGTGCCAGCAGCGAGACTACGAACACTGAAGCTTTCTTT
CASSETTNTEAFF
>TRBV6-5|NA|NA|TRBJ1-1
TGTGCCAGCAGTTACTCGGGGACACCGAACACTGAAGCTTTCTTT
CASSYSGTPNTEAFF
>TRBV27|NA|NA|TRBJ2-1
TGTGCCAGCAGTCACCGAGGGGCCGATGAGCAGTTCTTC
CASSHRGADEQFF
>TRBV5-4|NA|NA|TRBJ1-5
TGTGCCAGCAGCTTGGTCCCAGGGGGCAATCAGCCCCAGCATTTT
CASSLVPGGNQPQHF
>TRBV24-1|NA|NA|TRBJ1-5
TGTGCCACCAGTGATTCCAATCAGCCCCAGCATTTT
CATSDSNQPQHF
>TRBV6-2/TRBV6-3|NA|NA|TRBJ2-7
TGTGCCAGCAGTTACGTGGCGAACGAGCAGTACTTC
CASSYVANEQYF
>TRBV28|NA|NA|TRBJ2-1
TGTGCCAGCAGTCTGACAGTGAGCTCCTACAATGAGCAGTTCTTC
CASSLTVSSYNEQFF
>TRBV5-1|NA|TRBD2|TRBJ2-7
TGCGCCAGCAGCTTGGGGCTAGCGGGACTTAACGAGCAGTACTTC
CASSLGLAGLNEQYF
>TRBV19|NA|TRBD2|TRBJ2-1
TGTGCCAGTAGTATAGTTCTAGCGGGAGGTAATGAGCAGTTCTTC
CASSIVLAGGNEQFF
>TRBV3-1/TRBV3-2|NA|TRBD2|TRBJ2-7
TGTGCCAGCAGCCAAGATTTGCCTAGCGGTTCCTACGAGCAGTACTTC
CASSQDLPSGSYEQYF
>TRBV6-5|NA|NA|TRBJ1-5
TGTGCCAGCAGCGCAGGGATCAATCAGCCCCAGCATTTT
CASSAGINQPQHF
>TRBV10-3|NA|TRBD2|TRBJ2-1
TGTGCCATCAGTGGCGGACTAGCGGGAGGTAATAGTGAGCAGTTCTTC
CAISGGLAGGNSEQFF
>TRBV12-5|NA|NA|TRBJ1-2
TGTGCTAGTGGTTTGTCGGGGTACTATGGCTACACCTTC
CASGLSGYYGYTF
>TRBV27|NA|TRBD1|TRBJ1-2
TGTGCCAGCAAACAGGGGCGTAGCGGCTACACCTTC
CASKQGRSGYTF
>TRBV2|few|TRBD2|TRBJ2-3
TGTGCCAGCAGTGACGGACTAGCGGGATTGGGTGCAGATACGCAGTATTTT
CASSDGLAGLGADTQYF
>TRBV7-2|NA|NA|TRBJ1-5
TGTGCCAGCAGCTTAGAATTCAGCAATCAGCCCCAGCATTTT
CASSLEFSNQPQHF
>TRBV7-9|NA|NA|TRBJ1-1
TGTGCCAGCAGCTTAGGTTCCAGGGAGAACACTGAAGCTTTCTTT
CASSLGSRENTEAFF
>TRBV3-1/TRBV3-2|once|NA|TRBJ2-7
TGTGCCAGCAGCGAAGGACAGAGGGACGAGCAGTACTTC
CASSEGQRDEQYF
>TRBV5-8|NA|NA|TRBJ1-1
TGTGCCAGCAGCTTAGGTGGGAACACTGAAGCTTTCTTT
CASSLGGNTEAFF
>TRBV11-3|NA|NA|TRBJ1-2
TGTGCCAGCAGCTCCTGGGCGGGAGAGATTGGCTACACCTTC
CASSSWAGEIGYTF
>TRBV5-4|NA|TRBD1|TRBJ2-7
TGTGCCAGCAGCTCGGGACAGAGCTCCTACGAGCAGTACTTC
CASSSGQSSYEQYF
>TRBV5-4|NA|TRBD1|TRBJ2-5
TGTGCCAGCAAAGTCGGGGACAGGGGGCAAGAGACCCAGTACTTC
CASKVGDRGQETQYF
>TRBV7-8|NA|NA|TRBJ2-1
TGTGCCAGCAGCTTACTCCGGCAATTCAACAATGAGCAGTTCTTC
CASSLLRQFNNEQFF
>TRBV18|NA|TRBD1|TRBJ1-6
TGTGCCAGCTCACCTCGGACAGGTTCATCCAATTCACCCCTCCACTTT
CASSPRTGSSNSPLHF
>TRBV2|NA|NA|TRBJ1-2
TGTGCCAGCAGTTCCCAGGGTCCACGGGGCTACACCTTC
CASSSQGPRGYTF
>TRBV2|NA|TRBD2|TRBJ2-2
TGTGCCAGCAGTGTCCGTGGACTAGCGGGAGGTGGGGAGCTGTTTTTT
CASSVRGLAGGGELFF
>TRBV6-5|NA|TRBD1|TRBJ1-6
TGTGCCAGCAGTCCCCCGGGACAGGCTAATTCACCCCTCCACTTT
CASSPPGQANSPLHF
>TRBV10-3|NA|NA|TRBJ1-6
TGTGCCATCAGGGCAGAGAATAATTCACCCCTCCACTTT
CAIRAENNSPLHF
>TRBV12-3/TRBV12-4|NA|TRBD1|TRBJ1-6
TGTGCCAGCAGTCTCGACAGGGATTCACCCCTCCACTTT
CASSLDRDSPLHF